This T cell receptor (beta chain) was captured in a study of shared T cell receptors in the human thymus. V was pared by 4 bases and J by 4 bases, with 21 bases of the junction left unmatched. The CDR3 is made up of 19 amino acids. Germline CDR1 reads LNHNV; CDR2 reads YYDKDF (reference sequence). Only in-frame clones appear in the TCRdb table, and some are missing; sequencing was by immunoSEQ multiplex PCR. This table holds around 730,000 clones, 80% to 90% found once. These data also featured in a second study, about human thymus T cells. From that report: Thymic tissue was derived from resections collected during corrective heart surgery.

This TCR derives from a girl less than two years old with a congenital heart defect. Sequences were obtained from thymocytes. The chain combines TRBV15 with TRBJ1-2; 7 bases are shared with TRBD1. CDR3 sequence reads: CATSIRELTGTAQTYGYTF. The CDR3, as DNA: TGTGCCACCAGCATTCGCGAATTGACGGGGACAGCTCAAACCTATGGCTACACCTTC.